Below are 27 T cell receptor beta chains sequenced from a single sample in a study of blood T cell repertoires in COVID-19. The repertoire was sequenced with immunoSEQ multiplex PCR; TCRdb's copy has only in-frame clones and lacks some. Found here are 250,000 to 350,000 clones, 90% of them singletons; the top ten hold about 7%. The sample was peripheral blood. Receptors were obtained from a woman in her 30s with COVID-19, enrolled during active disease.

Here the CDR3 reads CASSLLAGMAEQYF. The CDR3, as DNA: TGTGCCAGCAGTCTACTAGCGGGAATGGCGGAGCAGTACTTC. This chain uses TRBV2 with TRBJ2-7, with 10 positions matching TRBD2. V shed 5 bases, J shed 7 bases, and the junction held 8 bases outside the gene matches. The CDR3 totals 14 residues. The V gene's germline CDR1 is SNHLY and CDR2 FYNNEI.

The rearrangement joins TRBV11-2 to TRBJ2-7, with D uncertain. The CDR3 consists of 12 residues. Germline V gives CDR1 SGHAT, CDR2 FQNNGV. With 1 base removed from V and 3 bases from J, the gap between germline ends came to 4 bases. The CDR3 bases are TGTGCCAGCAGCTTAGCCGTCTACGAGCAGTACTTC. It yields the protein CASSLAVYEQYF.

DNA for the CDR3: TGTGCCAGCAGCTCGGACAGGGCGTGGACCCAGTACTTC. Amino acids: CASSSDRAWTQYF. The J gene is TRBJ2-5, the V gene TRBV7-9; 8 bases are shared with TRBD1. The V and J ends lost 4 bases and 7 bases, in that order; junction bases with no gene match: 5. The V gene's germline CDR1 is SEHNR and CDR2 FQNEAQ (reference sequence). The CDR3 covers 13 residues.

J is TRBJ1-1 and V is TRBV15, with a weak D call TRBD1 (5 bases). CDR1 and CDR2 from the germline V gene are LNHNV and YYDKDF (reference sequence). V gave up 0 bases and J gave up 3 bases, with 20 bases separating them. The CDR3 has 18 amino acids. CDR3 DNA sequence: TGTGCCACCAGCAGAGATGGAACAGGCATGATTAGGGACACTGAAGCTTTCTTT. This sequence encodes CATSRDGTGMIRDTEAFF. Based on the CDR3 plus reference TRBV15 and TRBJ1-1, the full variable domain is DAMVIQNPRYQVTQFGKPVTLSCSQTLNHNVMYWYQQKSSQAPKLLFHYYDKDFNNEADTPDNFQSRRPNTSFCFLDIRSPGLGDTAMYLCATSRDGTGMIRDTEAFFGQGTRLTVV.

This clone was found once. The chain joins TRBV5-1 to TRBJ2-2; D is possibly TRBD2 (5 bases). The ends were cut back, 2 bases at V and 7 bases at J, with 18 bases in the middle. The CDR3 is made up of 16 amino acids. Germline values: CDR1 SGHRS, CDR2 YFSETQ. The CDR3 here is CASSFDYPERIGELFF. The DNA for the CDR3 is TGCGCCAGCAGCTTTGACTACCCCGAACGGATCGGGGAGCTGTTTTTT.

The chain carries TRBV27 and TRBJ2-1; TRBD2 matches at 7 bases. The CDR3 extends over 14 amino acids. Germline V CDR1 and CDR2: MNHEY, SMNVEV (reference sequence). V dropped 6 bases and J dropped 2; count of bases not matched to a gene: 4. CDR3 bases: TGTGCCAGCAGGCTAGCGGATACCTACAATGAGCAGTTCTTC. This codes for CASRLADTYNEQFF.

The chain links TRBV6-5 to TRBJ2-3, with 10 bases identical to TRBD1. This CDR3 contains 13 residues. V lost 10 bases, J lost 4 bases, and 5 bases stayed unmatched. Germline V gene sequence: CDR1 MNHEY, CDR2 SVGAGI. CDR3 DNA: TGTGCCACCGGGACAGGGGAAGCAGATACGCAGTATTTT. Its translation is CATGTGEADTQYF.

V is TRBV28 and J is TRBJ1-1, with TRBD1 matching 9 bases. The germline gives CDR1 MDHEN, CDR2 SYDVKM. With V trimmed by 5 bases and J by 0 bases, 7 bases remained unmatched. This CDR3 spans 16 amino acids. In nucleotides, the CDR3 is TGTGCCAGCAGTATTCGGACAGGGGCCATGAACACTGAAGCTTTCTTT. Protein sequence: CASSIRTGAMNTEAFF.

The chain joins TRBV5-1 to TRBJ2-7; 9 bases are shared with TRBD1. V gave up 7 bases and J gave up 0 bases; unmatched junction bases: 11. CDR3 length: 16 amino acids. The germline gives CDR1 SGHRS, CDR2 YFSETQ. CDR3 coding DNA: TGCGCCAGCGGGGACAGGGTGCCTGGGGGCTCCTACGAGCAGTACTTC. Encoded protein: CASGDRVPGGSYEQYF.

This rearrangement joins TRBV5-1 to TRBJ2-7; 7 bases map to TRBD2. The V gene's germline CDR1 is SGHRS and CDR2 YFSETQ. This CDR3 has 15 residues. The J segment lost 2 bases and the V segment lost 5 bases, leaving 10 bases of the junction unmatched. The CDR3 DNA follows: TGCGCCAGCAGATTCCTAGCGGACCTGACCTACGAGCAGTACTTC. Protein: CASRFLADLTYEQYF.

This clone was seen a handful of times. The rearrangement links TRBV2 to TRBJ1-1; D perhaps matches TRBD1 (5 bases). The CDR3 extends over 15 amino acids. Germline V CDR1 and CDR2: SNHLY, FYNNEI. V was clipped by 2 bases and J by 1 base, with 11 bases between them. CDR3 region: CASSERKGENTEAFF. The CDR3 DNA reads as TGTGCCAGCAGTGAACGGAAAGGGGAGAACACTGAAGCTTTCTTT. Together with reference TRBV2 and TRBJ1-1, the CDR3 gives the full variable domain: EPEVTQTPSHQVTQMGQEVILRCVPISNHLYFYWYRQILGQKVEFLVSFYNNEISEKSEIFDDQFSVERPDGSNFTLKIRSTKLEDSAMYFCASSERKGENTEAFFGQGTRLTVV.

The chain couples TRBV7-2 to TRBJ2-1; a possible D gene is TRBD2 (6 bases). V gave up 1 base and J gave up 14 bases, with 21 bases separating them. The germline gives CDR1 SGHTA, CDR2 FQGNSA. The CDR3 is made up of 15 amino acids. For the CDR3, the DNA is TGTGCCAGCAGCTTAGAAGGGGTTGGCGGGAATCCGAAGTTCTTC. Translation gives CASSLEGVGGNPKFF.

The chain employs TRBV7-9 and TRBJ2-3; the D is unclear. Germline CDR1 and CDR2: SEHNR and FQNEAQ (reference sequence). The V end lost 1 base, the J end lost 0 bases, and 11 bases lay between the germline ends. The CDR3 consists of 16 residues. The CDR3, as DNA: TGTGCCAGCAGCTTAGAGGCAGCGTTAAGCACAGATACGCAGTATTTT. Residues: CASSLEAALSTDTQYF.

The chain links TRBV5-4 to TRBJ1-3; the match to TRBD1 covers 7 bases. CDR1 SGHNT and CDR2 YYREEE come from the germline V gene (reference sequence). This CDR3 is 12 amino acids long. Trimming removed 8 bases from V and 2 bases from J; junction bases left unmatched: 1. CDR3 amino acids: CASQGAGNTIYF. The CDR3 DNA sequence: TGTGCCAGTCAGGGGGCTGGAAACACCATATATTTT.

The genes are TRBV7-2 and TRBJ2-2, with a possible D match to TRBD1 (5 bases). The CDR3 has 17 amino acids. V shed 4 bases and J shed 5 bases, with 20 bases lying between them. CDR1 is SGHTA, CDR2 FQGNSA, per germline. The CDR3 region is CASSSTPPGLRTGELFF. The DNA of the CDR3 is TGTGCCAGCAGCTCAACTCCCCCAGGGTTAAGGACCGGGGAGCTGTTTTTT.

This sequence joins TRBV4-2 and TRBJ1-5; perhaps TRBD1 as D (5 bases). Trimming removed 4 bases at V and 6 bases at J, with 16 bases between. Looked up from germline, CDR1 is LGHNA and CDR2 is YNFKEQ. The CDR3 loop spans 15 amino acids. The DNA of the CDR3 is TGTGCCAGCAGCCCCTCGCCTAGGGGAAGTCAGCCCCAGCATTTT. Its protein product is CASSPSPRGSQPQHF.

The V and J genes are TRBV18 and TRBJ2-3; D might be TRBD1 (6 bases). V lost 1 base and J lost 3, with 11 bases in between. The germline gives CDR1 KGHSH, CDR2 LQKENI. The CDR3 runs to 15 residues. The CDR3 loop reads CASSPQQGSTDTQYF. The CDR3 nucleotides read TGTGCCAGCTCACCACAACAGGGTTCTACAGATACGCAGTATTTT.

The chain has TRBV5-1 and TRBJ2-7; 8 positions match TRBD1. Per the germline V gene, CDR1 is SGHRS and CDR2 is YFSETQ. V shed 0 bases and J 4 bases; nucleotides not matched to a gene: 6. The CDR3 covers 15 residues. The CDR3 coding sequence is TGCGCCAGCAGCTTGGCCGGGACAGGCCTATACGAGCAGTACTTC. Its translation is CASSLAGTGLYEQYF.

The chain recombines TRBV5-1 with TRBJ1-3; D not resolved. This CDR3 is 12 amino acids long. The germline V gene has CDR1 SGHRS and CDR2 YFSETQ. V dropped 4 bases and J dropped 4 bases, with 6 bases sitting between them. CDR3 nucleotides: TGCGCCAGCAGCGGCACCGGAAACACCATATATTTT. It is translated as CASSGTGNTIYF.

The chain is built from TRBV6-4 and TRBJ2-2, with TRBD2 identical over 8 bases. The CDR3 spans 15 residues. CDR1 is MRHNA and CDR2 is SNTAGT in the germline V gene. V lost 3 bases to trimming and J lost 4 bases; unmatched junction nucleotides: 4. This chain's CDR3 is CASSEVAGITGELFF. The DNA for the CDR3 is TGTGCCAGCAGTGAAGTAGCGGGAATCACCGGGGAGCTGTTTTTT.

This chain links TRBV18 with TRBJ1-1; tentative D call: TRBD1 (6 bases). The length of the CDR3 is 14 residues. With 3 bases removed from V and 1 base from J, the gap between germline ends came to 9 bases. Germline V gene data show CDR1 as KGHSH and CDR2 as LQKENI. CDR3 sequence: CASSPLGGNTEAFF. The CDR3 bases are TGTGCCAGCTCACCCCTAGGGGGGAACACTGAAGCTTTCTTT.

V gene TRBV5-1 combines with J gene TRBJ1-1, with 8 bases aligning to TRBD1. CDR3 length: 15 amino acids. Germline assignment: CDR1 SGHRS and CDR2 YFSETQ. Germline trimming cut 4 bases from V and 6 bases from J; bases unmatched to any gene: 11. The CDR3 DNA is TGCGCCAGCAGCCTAAATACAGGGGGAATACCTGAAGCTTTCTTT. It encodes CASSLNTGGIPEAFF.

The rearrangement uses TRBV29-1 and TRBJ2-5, with a weak D call TRBD1 (5 bases). The CDR3 is 11 residues long. V lost 6 bases and J lost 5, with 10 bases in between. Germline V gene data show CDR1 as SQVTM and CDR2 as ANQGSEA. In DNA form, the CDR3 reads TGCAGCGTGGGGCTTGTGGAGACCCAGTACTTC. Translation gives CSVGLVETQYF.

The genes are TRBV5-6 and TRBJ2-1, with 12 bases matching TRBD2. CDR3 length equals 16 residues. The germline V gene has CDR1 SGHDT and CDR2 YYEEEE. Germline trimming cut 4 bases from V and 8 bases from J; bases unmatched to any gene: 10. The CDR3 DNA reads as TGTGCCAGCAGCACCCCACTAGCGGGAGGCTTGGATGAGCAGTTCTTC. Amino acids: CASSTPLAGGLDEQFF.

Here the CDR3 reads CAISESYGETQYF. DNA for the CDR3: TGTGCCATCAGTGAGTCGTACGGGGAGACCCAGTACTTC. This sequence joins TRBV10-3 and TRBJ2-5; D is unresolved. The CDR3 is 13 residues long. Germline CDR1 and CDR2: ENHRY and SYGVKD. V lost 0 bases and J lost 5, with 7 bases in between.

Concerning this clone itself: Other DNA sequences within the sample encode an identical CDR3. The V gene is TRBV7-9, the J gene TRBJ1-1; D unclear. Germline V gene data show CDR1 as SEHNR and CDR2 as FQNEAQ (reference sequence). Deletions cut 1 base from V and 1 base from J, with 4 bases between. This CDR3 has 13 amino acids. The CDR3, as DNA: TGTGCCAGCAGCTTAGGACAGAACACTGAAGCTTTCTTT. Translated: CASSLGQNTEAFF.

This sequence joins TRBV29-1 and TRBJ2-3; TRBD2 matches 11 bases. Trimming cost V 7 bases and J 2 bases; bases outside gene matches: 8. Germline V lookup: CDR1 SQVTM, CDR2 ANQGSEA. This CDR3 is built from 15 residues. The CDR3 DNA sequence: TGCAGCGCCGAGGGACTAGCGGACTTCACAGATACGCAGTATTTT. It translates to CSAEGLADFTDTQYF.